This section outlines one T cell receptor (beta chain) sequence together with its context. These data come from a study of T cell changes during pregnancy in multiple sclerosis. Sequencing was performed with immunoSEQ multiplex PCR; in TCRdb, only in-frame clones are kept and a portion is missing. The table lists more than 60,000 clones, roughly nine tenths of them singletons. Germline CDR1 and CDR2: SGHTA and FQGNSA. J gave up 4 bases and V 6 bases, and 8 bases lay outside the gene matches. The length of the CDR3 is 15 residues. This sequence originates from a female donor in good health, enrolled as a control in a pregnancy study. The chain recombines TRBV7-2 with TRBJ2-3; TRBD1 aligns across 9 bases. The sample in question was CD4+ T cells from peripheral blood mononuclear cells, obtained in the third trimester of pregnancy. CDR3 in DNA: TGTGCCAGCAGTTCGGGACAGGGTAGTCCAGATACGCAGTATTTT. It yields the protein CASSSGQGSPDTQYF. The whole variable domain, filled in from reference TRBV7-2 and TRBJ2-3, reads GAGVSQSPSNKVTEKGKDVELRCDPISGHTALYWYRQSLGQGLEFLIYFQGNSAPDKSGLPSDRFSAERTGGSVSTLTIQRTQQEDSAVYLCASSSGQGSPDTQYFGPGTRLTVL.